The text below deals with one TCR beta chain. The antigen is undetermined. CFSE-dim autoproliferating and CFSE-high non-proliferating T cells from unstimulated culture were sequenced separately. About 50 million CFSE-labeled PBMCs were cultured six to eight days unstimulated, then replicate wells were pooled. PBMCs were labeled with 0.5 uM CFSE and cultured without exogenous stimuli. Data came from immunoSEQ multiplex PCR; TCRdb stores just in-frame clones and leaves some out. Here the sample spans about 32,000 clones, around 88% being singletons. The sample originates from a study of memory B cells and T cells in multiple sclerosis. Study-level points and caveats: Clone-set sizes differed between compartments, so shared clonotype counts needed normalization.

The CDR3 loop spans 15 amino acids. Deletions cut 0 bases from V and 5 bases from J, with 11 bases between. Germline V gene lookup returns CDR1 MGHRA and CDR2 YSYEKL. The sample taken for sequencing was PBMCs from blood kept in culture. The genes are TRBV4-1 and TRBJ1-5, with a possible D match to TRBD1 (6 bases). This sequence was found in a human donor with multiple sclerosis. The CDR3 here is CASSQEGGSYQPQHF. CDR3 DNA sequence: TGCGCCAGCAGCCAAGAAGGGGGATCATATCAGCCCCAGCATTTT.